The T cell receptor (beta chain) under discussion was sequenced for a study of persistence of HIV-infected CD4 T cells. Lysates of CMV-infected fibroblasts at about 10 ug/mL stimulated these cells. CD40L/CD69 double-negative CD45RO-high memory CD4+ T cells were collected. Adults with HIV-1 started suppressive ART while chronically infected. On this clone: Its cognate antigen is unknown.

The immunoSEQ assay was version 4, run in survey mode. Clones were read by immunoSEQ multiplex PCR, and TCRdb kept only the in-frame ones, dropping some. Among about 30,000 clones, approximately 85% were seen once, and the ten largest hold about 0.86%. The CDR3 contains 16 residues. CDR1 MNHNY and CDR2 SVGAGI come from the germline V gene (reference sequence). Trimming shortened V by 2 bases and J by 0 bases, and 11 bases separated the two germline ends. The sample in question was CD4+ T cells sorted from PBMCs after 18-hour stimulation, obtained from a patient who received antiretroviral therapy. This TCR was sampled from an adult man with HIV who was CMV-seropositive. The chain joins TRBV6-6 to TRBJ1-5, with D tentatively TRBD1 (5 bases). The CDR3, as DNA: TGTGCCAGCAGTTACAAGGGGACTAATAGCAATCAGCCCCAGCATTTT. This codes for CASSYKGTNSNQPQHF.